One and the same sample provided the 15 T cell receptor beta chains below, sequenced in a study of regulatory T cells in long-lasting Graves disease. TCR beta libraries were built with iRepertoire HTBI primers and Arm-PCR of CDR3 regions. Using its own MiXCR run on the multiplex PCR reads, TCRdb lists one record per CDR3 protein. The sample contains 400,000 or so distinct CDR3 sequences, around 21% of which appear only once. Time point reported: persistent/refractory GD, antithyroid drugs over 5 years with positive TRAb. PBMC RNA was the source of the TCR library. The sequences come from peripheral blood mononuclear cells (PBMCs), collected when the disease was refractory, from a patient treated with antithyroid drugs. The source is a female donor with Graves disease.

The chain joins TRBV6-2 or TRBV6-3 to TRBJ2-2; perhaps TRBD2 as D (7 bases). The V and J ends lost 5 bases and 2 bases respectively, with 15 bases between them. This CDR3 is built from 16 residues. Germline CDR1 and CDR2: MNHEY and SVGEGT. This CDR3 reads CASSVPGGYNTGELFF. The CDR3 coding sequence is TGTGCCAGCAGTGTCCCGGGGGGCTACAACACCGGGGAGCTGTTTTTT.

This clonotype was recorded once. No conserved phenylalanine or tryptophan is present at the end of the CDR3, so a read error is the likely explanation. The chain employs TRBV3-1 and TRBJ2-5; no clear D gene. Germline V gene lookup returns CDR1 LGHDT and CDR2 YNNKEL (reference sequence). V lost 4 bases and J lost 5, with 14 bases in between. CDR3 length: 14 residues. CDR3 sequence: CASSLLSDTETQYL. The CDR3 nucleotides read TGTGCCAGCAGCCTACTCTCGGATACGGAGACCCAGTACTTA.

V is TRBV28 and J is TRBJ2-1; 10 bases are shared with TRBD2. V was pared by 6 bases and J by 7 bases, with 15 bases of the junction left unmatched. Germline CDR1 and CDR2: MDHEN and SYDVKM. This CDR3 comprises 17 residues. Here the CDR3 reads CASSSTRSGRASNEQFF. For the CDR3, the DNA is TGTGCCAGCAGCTCAACCAGGAGCGGGAGGGCCTCAAATGAGCAGTTCTTC.

The genes are TRBV20-1 and TRBJ2-7, with D hard to call. From germline, CDR1 is DFQATT and CDR2 SNEGSKA (reference sequence). Trimming took 7 bases from V and 3 from J, leaving 16 bases between them. There are 13 residues in the CDR3. The CDR3 reads CSVRGRTVYEQYF. The CDR3 DNA sequence: TGCAGTGTAAGAGGCCGGACGGTCTACGAGCAGTACTTC.

This clonotype came up once. This chain connects TRBV5-1 to TRBJ2-3, with 14 bases identical to TRBD2. The CDR3 spans 16 residues. The trim removed 4 bases at V and 4 bases at J, leaving 5 bases unmatched. Germline CDR1 SGHRS, CDR2 YFSETQ. For the CDR3, the DNA is TGCGCCAGCAGCACCGGACTAGCGGGAGGATCAGATACGCAGTATTTT. This codes for CASSTGLAGGSDTQYF.

There are a few counts of this clonotype. V gene TRBV29-1 combines with J gene TRBJ2-2; D is unresolved. V shed 5 bases and J shed 2 bases, with 9 bases lying between them. Per germline, CDR1 SQVTM and CDR2 ANQGSEA. The CDR3 sequence is 13 residues long. The CDR3 DNA reads as TGCAGCGTTATACACTTTAACACCGGGGAGCTGTTTTTT. Amino acids: CSVIHFNTGELFF.

V usage is TRBV3-1 and J usage is TRBJ2-5; D not resolved. CDR3 size: 13 residues. Trimming shortened V by 6 bases and J by 1 base, and 9 bases separated the two germline ends. CDR1 LGHDT and CDR2 YNNKEL come from the germline V gene (reference sequence). CDR3 nucleotides: TGTGCCAGCAGTTTCGGCCCCCAAGAGACCCAGTACTTC. This gives the protein CASSFGPQETQYF.

The table lists this clonotype with many counts. This sequence joins TRBV2 and TRBJ1-2; 7 bases align to TRBD1. The CDR3 loop spans 14 amino acids. The germline V gene encodes CDR1 SNHLY and CDR2 FYNNEI. V gave up 4 bases and J gave up 0 bases; unmatched junction bases: 2. The CDR3 DNA reads as TGTGCCAGCAGTGGTCAGGGGGCTAACTATGGCTACACCTTC. This sequence encodes CASSGQGANYGYTF.

The V call is TRBV12-3 or TRBV12-4, the J call TRBJ2-1; perhaps TRBD2 as D (5 bases). The CDR3 is 16 residues long. Trimming removed 6 bases at V and 0 bases at J, with 15 bases between. CDR3 coding DNA: TGTGCCAGCAGACCAAATATAGGGAGCTCCTACAATGAGCAGTTCTTC. It translates to CASRPNIGSSYNEQFF.

The chain combines TRBV5-1 with TRBJ1-2; D unresolved. Trimming left V 0 bases short and J 8 bases short, with 11 bases between. CDR3 size: 13 residues. CDR1 SGHRS and CDR2 YFSETQ come from the germline V gene. CDR3 sequence (DNA): TGCGCCAGCAGCTTGGAAGGGATGGGCGGCTACACCTTC. It codes for CASSLEGMGGYTF.

V gene TRBV20-1 combines with J gene TRBJ1-5; 8 bases align to TRBD1. Losses at the gene ends were 5 bases for V and 5 bases for J; bases not matched to a gene: 14. This CDR3 spans 16 amino acids. Per germline, CDR1 DFQATT and CDR2 SNEGSKA (reference sequence). The CDR3, as DNA: TGCAGTGCTGAAGACAGGGGTTCGTTGGTGTATCAGCCCCAGCATTTT. This codes for CSAEDRGSLVYQPQHF.

The chain couples TRBV11-2 to TRBJ2-2; D is uncertain. V dropped 2 bases and J dropped 1 base, with 8 bases sitting between them. This CDR3 spans 15 amino acids. Germline loops: CDR1 SGHAT, CDR2 FQNNGV. The CDR3 region is CASSLLIKNTGELFF. The CDR3 nucleotides read TGTGCCAGCAGCTTACTTATTAAGAACACCGGGGAGCTGTTTTTT.

This clonotype was counted at least ten times. The chain is built from TRBV2 and TRBJ1-2; maybe TRBD1 (6 bases). CDR1 is SNHLY and CDR2 is FYNNEI in the germline V gene. The ends were cut back, 6 bases at V and 4 bases at J, with 18 bases in the middle. CDR3 length: 15 amino acids. The CDR3 nucleotides are TGTGCCAGCAGCTCAAGAGGACAGCCAGCCTATGGCTACACCTTC. It encodes CASSSRGQPAYGYTF.

V usage is TRBV29-1 and J usage is TRBJ1-2, with a weak D call TRBD1 (5 bases). Germline-derived CDR1 and CDR2 are SQVTM and ANQGSEA. V lost 5 bases to trimming and J lost 6 bases, with 13 bases between them. The CDR3 contains 12 residues. The DNA for the CDR3 is TGCAGCGTTTACCCGACAGAAGATGGCTACACCTTC. Its translation: CSVYPTEDGYTF.

There are many counts of this clonotype. The CDR3 nucleotides read TGCAGTGCTAGGAAGGGACAGGGGCCCGAGACCCAGTACTTC. It translates to CSARKGQGPETQYF. The rearrangement links TRBV20-1 to TRBJ2-5; TRBD1 aligns across 10 bases. The CDR3 contains 14 residues. Germline loops: CDR1 DFQATT, CDR2 SNEGSKA (reference sequence). V was clipped by 3 bases and J by 5 bases; unmatched bases: 6.